The T cell receptor (beta chain) under discussion was sequenced for a study of cytomegalovirus exposure and HLA in healthy donors. Data came from immunoSEQ multiplex PCR; TCRdb stores just in-frame clones and leaves some out. Of 150,000 to 200,000 clones in the sample, roughly 85% are singletons; the top ten hold about a sixth. After removal of 6 bases from V and 1 base from J, the junction contained 5 bases not matched to a gene. CDR3 length: 14 residues. The germline gives CDR1 SGHTA, CDR2 FQGNSA. This TCR was recovered from a man in his late teens or twenties in good health and CMV-seropositive. The chain uses TRBV7-2 and TRBJ1-1; 7 bases are shared with TRBD1. The sequenced material came from PBMCs. The CDR3 spells CASRWDRSNTEAFF. CDR3 DNA sequence: TGTGCCAGCAGGTGGGACAGATCGAACACTGAAGCTTTCTTT. Drawing the rest from reference TRBV7-2 and TRBJ1-1, the complete variable domain is GAGVSQSPSNKVTEKGKDVELRCDPISGHTALYWYRQSLGQGLEFLIYFQGNSAPDKSGLPSDRFSAERTGGSVSTLTIQRTQQEDSAVYLCASRWDRSNTEAFFGQGTRLTVV.